The 20 T cell receptor beta chains presented below share a single source sample, sequenced in a study of T cells in Graves' hyperthyroidism and ophthalmopathy. There were TCR beta CDR3 regions amplified from RNA transcripts. The HTBI set primed first-round TCR CDR3 RT-PCR. Via MiXCR, TCRdb re-called the multiplex PCR reads, giving one row per CDR3 protein. The sample contains roughly 580,000 distinct CDR3 sequences, 46% of which appear only once. The sequenced material came from peripheral blood or thyroid tissue (not recorded which). The source of these receptors is a woman aged 18 to 35 with Graves' hyperthyroidism.

This clonotype was observed a handful of times. This chain joins TRBV20-1 and TRBJ1-5; 9 nucleotides align to TRBD1. The CDR3 length is 16 residues. Germline V gene lookup returns CDR1 DFQATT and CDR2 SNEGSKA (reference sequence). The V segment lost 3 bases and the J segment 0 bases; nucleotides outside the gene matches: 6. CDR3 sequence: CSASRTGDYSNQPQHF. CDR3 sequence (DNA): TGCAGTGCTAGTAGGACAGGGGATTATAGCAATCAGCCCCAGCATTTT.

This clonotype was observed a single time. The chain employs TRBV11-2 and TRBJ1-1; D may be TRBD1 (5 bases). V dropped 4 bases and J dropped 7 bases, with 22 bases sitting between them. The CDR3 length is 16 residues. Germline values: CDR1 SGHAT, CDR2 FQNNGV. Here the CDR3 reads CASSWPLGNEGREAFF. The CDR3 DNA sequence: TGTGCCAGCAGCTGGCCTCTGGGGAACGAGGGACGTGAAGCTTTCTTT. The entire variable domain, with the rest obtained from reference TRBV11-2 and TRBJ1-1, is as follows: EAGVAQSPRYKIIEKRQSVAFWCNPISGHATLYWYQQILGQGPKLLIQFQNNGVVDDSQLPKDRFSAERLKGVDSTLKIQPAKLEDSAVYLCASSWPLGNEGREAFFGQGTRLTVV.

This clonotype was found many times. V and J are TRBV24-1 and TRBJ1-2; D might be TRBD1 (5 bases). Deletions cut 6 bases from V and 5 bases from J, with 9 bases between. The CDR3 is 12 amino acids. CDR1 is KGHDR and CDR2 is SFDVKD in the germline V gene. The CDR3 DNA reads TGTGCCACCAGTTCGACAGCATATGGCTACACCTTC. Translation gives CATSSTAYGYTF.

The chain carries TRBV12-3 or TRBV12-4 and TRBJ2-5; maybe TRBD2 (6 bases). This CDR3 has 11 residues. This CDR3 reads CATGSKETQYF. The CDR3 bases are TGTGCTACCGGGAGTAAGGAGACCCAGTACTTC.

This clonotype turned up a few times. CDR3 DNA sequence: TGCAGCGCTAGACAGGGGGCGGAAGGCTACACCTTC. It specifies CSARQGAEGYTF. The rearrangement links TRBV29-1 to TRBJ1-2; TRBD1 agrees at 10 bases. Germline CDR1 is SQVTM and CDR2 is ANQGSEA. The CDR3 spans 12 residues. J was trimmed by 8 bases and V by 7 bases; bases with no gene match: 7.

The genes are TRBV7-2 and TRBJ2-3; D gene unclear. The length of the CDR3 is 12 residues. V lost 5 bases and J lost 5, with 8 bases in between. CDR1 SGHTA and CDR2 FQGNSA come from the germline V gene. CDR3 loop: CASSVNGDTQYF. CDR3 bases: TGTGCCAGCAGCGTCAATGGAGATACGCAGTATTTT.

The CDR3 loop is CASSLSGQGPGEKLFF. The DNA of the CDR3 is TGCGCCAGCAGCTTGTCGGGGCAGGGGCCGGGTGAAAAACTGTTTTTT. The rearrangement uses TRBV5-1 and TRBJ1-4, with a weak D call TRBD1 (6 bases). Deletions cut 1 base from V and 7 bases from J, with 17 bases between. This CDR3 is built from 16 residues. The V gene's germline CDR1 is SGHRS and CDR2 YFSETQ.

The chain employs TRBV9 and TRBJ2-7, with a weak D call TRBD1 (7 bases). Germline CDR1 is SGDLS and CDR2 is YYNGEE. This CDR3 has 15 residues. The V and J ends lost 5 bases and 3 bases respectively, with 18 bases between them. As DNA, the CDR3 is TGTGCCAGCAGTTACTCGCGGGACAGATACTACGAGCAGTACTTC. This codes for CASSYSRDRYYEQYF.

In DNA form, the CDR3 reads TGTGCCAGTAGGGCTAGGCGCACCGGGGAGCTGTTTTTT. Protein product: CASRARRTGELFF. This rearrangement joins TRBV19 to TRBJ2-2; the D is unclear. V was pared by 6 bases and J by 4 bases, with 9 bases between. The germline V gene encodes CDR1 LNHDA and CDR2 SQIVND (reference sequence). CDR3 length: 13 residues. Together with reference TRBV19 and TRBJ2-2, the CDR3 gives the full variable domain: DGGITQSPKYLFRKEGQNVTLSCEQNLNHDAMYWYRQDPGQGLRLIYYSQIVNDFQKGDIAEGYSVSREKKESFPLTVTSAQKNPTAFYLCASRARRTGELFFGEGSRLTVL.

The V call is TRBV7-8, the J call TRBJ1-1; maybe TRBD1 (5 bases). The V and J ends lost 9 bases and 1 base respectively, with 15 bases between them. Germline CDR1 is SGHVS and CDR2 is FQNEAQ. This CDR3 spans 14 amino acids. The DNA for the CDR3 is TGTGCCAGAAGCGATCCGGGGCCGAACACTGAAGCTTTCTTT. Its translation is CARSDPGPNTEAFF.

The rearrangement joins TRBV29-1 to TRBJ1-1; unclear D gene. From germline, CDR1 is SQVTM and CDR2 ANQGSEA. The CDR3 is 12 residues long. Trimming cost V 8 bases and J 3 bases, with 13 bases left between them. The DNA for the CDR3 is TGCAGCAGTTTGAGGAGGGACACTGAAGCTTTCTTT. It encodes CSSLRRDTEAFF.

This clonotype was seen only a few times. V gene TRBV7-8 combines with J gene TRBJ1-2, with TRBD1 matching over 8 bases. With V trimmed by 11 bases and J by 4 bases, 15 bases remained unmatched. In germline, CDR1 is SGHVS, CDR2 FQNEAQ. This CDR3 is built from 15 residues. The CDR3 loop reads CAWSFTDRDGYGYTF. For the CDR3, the DNA is TGTGCCTGGAGTTTTACGGACAGGGACGGCTATGGCTACACCTTC.

This chain connects TRBV9 to TRBJ1-5; TRBD1 might be the D (6 bases). Trimming cost V 1 base and J 5 bases, with 7 bases left between them. CDR3 length equals 13 residues. CDR1 and CDR2 (germline): SGDLS, YYNGEE. Here the CDR3 DNA reads TGTGCCAGCAGCGTACAGGGGTATCAGCCCCAGCATTTT. Translation: CASSVQGYQPQHF. Complete variable domain (other parts from reference TRBV9 and TRBJ1-5): DSGVTQTPKHLITATGQRVTLRCSPRSGDLSVYWYQQSLDQGLQFLIQYYNGEERAKGNILERFSAQQFPDLHSELNLSSLELGDSALYFCASSVQGYQPQHFGDGTRLSIL.

The chain uses TRBV29-1 and TRBJ2-3, with D maybe TRBD2 (6 bases). V was shortened by 3 bases and J by 3 bases, with 10 bases between the two germline ends. Germline assignment: CDR1 SQVTM and CDR2 ANQGSEA. The CDR3 runs to 13 residues. CDR3 DNA sequence: TGCAGCGTTGATGAGGGGAGGACAGATACGCAGTATTTT. It codes for CSVDEGRTDTQYF.

The chain employs TRBV7-2 and TRBJ2-5; D unclear. Germline-derived CDR1 and CDR2 are SGHTA and FQGNSA. Trimming removed 3 bases from V and 7 bases from J, with 9 bases in between. The CDR3 spans 12 residues. The CDR3 region has the DNA TGTGCCAGCAGCTTGAGTCCACCGACCCAGTACTTC. As protein: CASSLSPPTQYF. Combining the CDR3 with reference TRBV7-2 and TRBJ2-5 gives the whole variable domain GAGVSQSPSNKVTEKGKDVELRCDPISGHTALYWYRQSLGQGLEFLIYFQGNSAPDKSGLPSDRFSAERTGGSVSTLTIQRTQQEDSAVYLCASSLSPPTQYFGPGTRLLVL.

The rearrangement joins TRBV19 to TRBJ2-7, with 9 bases matching TRBD2. Germline-derived CDR1 and CDR2 are LNHDA and SQIVND (reference sequence). This CDR3 region has 15 residues. The V and J ends lost 3 bases and 2 bases, in that order; junction bases with no gene match: 5. The CDR3 region has the DNA TGTGCCAGTAGTATCTCACCTAGCGGGACCTACGAGCAGTACTTC. Protein product: CASSISPSGTYEQYF.

This clonotype has a handful of counts. V gene TRBV2 combines with J gene TRBJ1-4, with TRBD1 as a possible D gene (5 bases). V lost 11 bases and J 3 bases, leaving 13 bases between the germline ends. This CDR3 has 13 residues. Germline loops: CDR1 SNHLY, CDR2 FYNNEI. The CDR3 bases are TGTGCCGTGCCCGGGGCATCTAATGAAAAACTGTTTTTT. Protein sequence: CAVPGASNEKLFF.

This chain links TRBV9 with TRBJ1-2; D gene unclear. V lost 2 bases to trimming and J lost 5 bases, with 19 bases between them. CDR1 and CDR2 (germline): SGDLS, YYNGEE. CDR3 length: 16 amino acids. CDR3 DNA sequence: TGTGCCAGCAGCGTGGCTATCTCGGGGTCAGGTTATGGCTACACCTTC. Amino acids: CASSVAISGSGYGYTF.

The rearrangement uses TRBV6-1 and TRBJ2-5; 12 bases align to TRBD2. Germline assignment: CDR1 MNHNS and CDR2 SASEGT. The CDR3 has 16 residues. Losses at the gene ends were 7 bases for V and 1 base for J; bases not matched to a gene: 7. CDR3 DNA sequence: TGTGCCAGCACCTCCAGACTAGCGGGGGCCCAAGAGACCCAGTACTTC. This codes for CASTSRLAGAQETQYF.

The rearrangement uses TRBV5-4 and TRBJ1-1; D call uncertain. The V gene lost 6 bases and the J gene lost 3 bases, with 9 bases spanning the gap. Germline CDR1 SGHNT, CDR2 YYREEE (reference sequence). CDR3 length: 12 amino acids. Here the CDR3 DNA reads TGTGCCAGCATCGGGTGGGACACTGAAGCTTTCTTT. It yields the protein CASIGWDTEAFF.